There are a few counts of the clone carrying this T cell receptor (beta chain). Its specificity is not known. The repertoire was sequenced with immunoSEQ multiplex PCR; TCRdb's copy has only in-frame clones and lacks some. This sample has tens of thousands of clones, with around 87% found just once. The sample is drawn from a study of OX40 agonist ivuxolimab in advanced cancers. Findings of the study overall: CD8+ T cells were the subset that, on average, had more expanded clones than CD4+.

People who had autoimmune disease history or systemic immunosuppression were excluded. With V trimmed by 3 bases and J by 6 bases, 5 bases remained unmatched. This CDR3 comprises 13 residues. Looked up from germline, CDR1 is PRHDT and CDR2 is FYEKMQ (reference sequence). The sequencing here drew on CD4+ or CD8+ T cells sorted from blood, taken in a trial of the OX40 agonist ivuxolimab. The clonotype was recovered from an adult with an advanced solid tumor such as melanoma, head and neck, liver or kidney cancer. The chain employs TRBV13 and TRBJ2-7; 7 bases line up with TRBD2. CDR3 loop: CASSLRETGEQYF. The CDR3 bases are TGTGCCAGCAGCTTGCGGGAGACTGGCGAGCAGTACTTC.